This TCR beta chain is drawn from a study of T cells in localized non-small cell lung cancer. Germline lookup yields CDR1 LNHDA and CDR2 SQIVND (reference sequence). V lost 2 bases and J lost 4, with 12 bases in between. This CDR3 is 15 amino acids long. A note on this clone: Its antigen is undetermined.

Overall study results and limits: Adjacent uninvolved lung tissue had the highest T cell clonality, exceeding tumor. Only one tumor region was sequenced, so heterogeneity remains possible.

TCRdb's table, derived via immunoSEQ multiplex PCR, lists solely in-frame clones and lacks some. The top ten clones hold about 4% of a sample with roughly 89,000 clones, just over 90% of them seen once. The TCR was taken from a woman aged 35 to 70 with stage II squamous cell lung carcinoma. Sample: PBMCs, taken before any cancer treatment. The V and J genes are TRBV19 and TRBJ1-5; D is perhaps TRBD1 (6 bases). The CDR3 nucleotides read TGTGCCAGTAGTATAAGGGGGGCAGGGAATCAGCCCCAGCATTTT. Amino acids: CASSIRGAGNQPQHF.